This T cell receptor (beta chain) was documented in a study of blood T cell repertoires in COVID-19. Whole-study context: Sites in the United States, Italy and Spain provided acute and convalescent COVID-19 samples. T cells, B-cell-depleted T cells, or PBMCs supplied cDNA or gDNA.

In the authors' workflow: Estimation of nucleated cell counts relied on the amplification of reference gene primers. Method: immunoSEQ multiplex PCR; TCRdb's copy keeps in-frame clones and lacks some. V, J and clone size derive from that table, while D and trimming were established from the DNA sequence. The sample holds some 120,000 clones, 90% seen once. The germline gives CDR1 SGHTA, CDR2 FQGTGA. The length of the CDR3 is 15 residues. Trimming cost V 2 bases and J 1 base; bases outside gene matches: 1. Sample: peripheral blood. The sequence came from a man aged 50 to 59 with active COVID-19. This chain joins TRBV7-3 and TRBJ2-3, with 9 bases identical to TRBD2. The CDR3 DNA reads as TGTGCCAGCAGCTTACGACTAGCGGGCACAGATACGCAGTATTTT. As protein: CASSLRLAGTDTQYF.